The 7 T cell receptor beta chains in this list originate from one sample, sequenced in a study of blood T cell repertoires in COVID-19. The data were produced by immunoSEQ multiplex PCR, yet TCRdb's version contains in-frame clones alone and is incomplete. The profile shows some 270,000 clones, roughly 88% of them singletons. The sequenced sample was peripheral blood. The receptors originated from a human donor with COVID-19, enrolled during active disease. The donor label of this sample is uncertain.

V gene TRBV7-3 combines with J gene TRBJ1-2; TRBD1 matches at 9 bases. The CDR3 is 14 residues long. CDR1 and CDR2 (germline): SGHTA, FQGTGA. V shed 3 bases, J shed 8 bases, and the junction held 7 bases outside the gene matches. The CDR3 loop reads CASSLGQGLRGYTF. The CDR3 DNA follows: TGTGCCAGCAGCTTGGGACAGGGCCTTCGCGGCTACACCTTC.

This clone was counted a single time. The V call is TRBV6-5, the J call TRBJ1-2, with 7 nucleotides matching TRBD1. From germline, CDR1 is MNHEY and CDR2 SVGAGI. The CDR3 totals 15 residues. V was clipped by 6 bases and J by 2 bases; unmatched bases: 9. CDR3 sequence: CASSRRTGPNYGYTF. The CDR3 DNA sequence: TGTGCCAGCAGCCGCCGGACAGGACCGAACTATGGCTACACCTTC.

The chain links TRBV18 to TRBJ1-5; 8 positions agree with TRBD1. CDR1 is KGHSH, CDR2 LQKENI, per germline. The CDR3 has 14 residues. V lost 7 bases, J lost 7 bases, and 9 bases stayed unmatched. CDR3 bases: TGTGCCAGCTGGGCAGGGGGCGGAGGACAGCCCCAGCATTTT. Encoded protein: CASWAGGGGQPQHF.

In this sample, this clone turned up once. V usage is TRBV5-1 and J usage is TRBJ2-7; TRBD2 matches at 8 bases. There are 14 residues in the CDR3. Trimming took 4 bases from V and 3 from J; bases not matched to a gene: 6. Germline V gene sequence: CDR1 SGHRS, CDR2 YFSETQ. In DNA, the CDR3 is TGCGCCAGCAGCCCCGGGACTAGTGTCTACGAGCAGTACTTC. Its translation: CASSPGTSVYEQYF.

The chain has TRBV11-2 and TRBJ1-6; D not certain. Germline-derived CDR1 and CDR2 are SGHAT and FQNNGV. The CDR3 length is 12 residues. Between the trimmed V and J ends, which lost 5 bases and 7 bases, there was a span of 6 bases. The CDR3, as DNA: TGTGCCAGCAGCCTTCGGAATTCACCCCTCCACTTT. Its protein product is CASSLRNSPLHF.

The count of this clone is one. The V gene is TRBV4-3, the J gene TRBJ1-3; D unclear. The CDR3 extends over 17 amino acids. The germline V gene encodes CDR1 LGHNA and CDR2 YSLEER. V lost 0 bases and J lost 6, with 18 bases in between. The CDR3 coding sequence is TGCGCCAGCAGCCAAGATAACGGAGGCAGGTCGGCAAACACCATATATTTT. Translating gives CASSQDNGGRSANTIYF.

The CDR3, as DNA: TGTGCCAGCAGCCCGAGAACAGGGGGCACCATATATTTT. Translating gives CASSPRTGGTIYF. V and J are TRBV9 and TRBJ1-3; 8 bases agree with TRBD1. Germline V gene sequence: CDR1 SGDLS, CDR2 YYNGEE. After removal of 4 bases from V and 9 bases from J, the junction contained 6 bases not matched to a gene. The CDR3 has 13 residues.